This entry features one T cell receptor beta chain sequence. This sample stems from a study of human T cells and chemical hapten exposure. Time point indicated: patch test 1, 2 weeks after DPC sensitization. Treatment in this sample: therapeutic diphenylcyclopropenone sensitization with weekly scalp DPC. Using its own MiXCR run on the RACE reads, TCRdb lists one record per CDR3 protein. This table has approximately 74,000 distinct CDR3 sequences, more than 30% appearing once. V was cut by 6 bases and J by 5 bases, with 14 bases left in between. There are 13 residues in the CDR3. Looked up from germline, CDR1 is MDHEN and CDR2 is SYDVKM.

The sequence came from a man in his forties with alopecia areata. Some clones in this sample may be carry-over from other donors' samples. The V and J genes are TRBV28 and TRBJ2-7; D unresolved. Specimen: whole blood, collected in connection with sensitization to the hapten diphenylcyclopropenone (DPC). The CDR3 DNA sequence: TGTGCCAGCAGCTTCGGAGTTCTGGACGAGCAGTACTTC. Translating gives CASSFGVLDEQYF.